The present T cell receptor beta chain was sequenced within a study of TIL therapy for anti-PD-1-resistant metastatic lung cancer. The libraries were made with immunoSEQ v3. Measured with immunoSEQ multiplex PCR; TCRdb has only the in-frame clones, and not every one. In the table there are about 46,000 clones, around 85% of which are singletons. Indicated time point: pre-treatment sample, taken before nivolumab and TIL therapy. Sequencing used blood, obtained at baseline. The clonotype comes from a person aged 25-85 years with non-small cell lung cancer.

The CDR3 DNA is TGTGCCAGCAGCGTGGACATGCTCTTAAATGAGCAGTTCTTC. Translation gives CASSVDMLLNEQFF. The chain is built from TRBV9 and TRBJ2-1; a weak D match, TRBD1 (5 bases). Trimming removed 2 bases at V and 7 bases at J, with 13 bases between. The CDR3 runs 14 residues. In germline, CDR1 is SGDLS, CDR2 YYNGEE.